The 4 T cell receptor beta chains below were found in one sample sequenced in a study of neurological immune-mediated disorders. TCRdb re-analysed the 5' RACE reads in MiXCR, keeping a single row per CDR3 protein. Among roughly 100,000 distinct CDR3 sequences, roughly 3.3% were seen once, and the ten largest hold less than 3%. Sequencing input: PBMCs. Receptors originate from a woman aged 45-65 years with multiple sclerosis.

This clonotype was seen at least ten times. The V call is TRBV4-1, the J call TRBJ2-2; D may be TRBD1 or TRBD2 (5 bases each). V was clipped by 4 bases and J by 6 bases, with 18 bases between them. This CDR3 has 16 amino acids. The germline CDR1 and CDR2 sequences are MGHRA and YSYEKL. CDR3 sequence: CASSPPLGTGAGELFF. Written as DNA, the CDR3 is TGCGCCAGCAGCCCACCGCTTGGGACCGGGGCCGGGGAGCTGTTTTTT.

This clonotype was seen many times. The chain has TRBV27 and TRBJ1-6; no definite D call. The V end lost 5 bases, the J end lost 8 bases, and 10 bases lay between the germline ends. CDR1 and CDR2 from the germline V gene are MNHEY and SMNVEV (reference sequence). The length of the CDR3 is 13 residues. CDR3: CASSVIGDSPLHF. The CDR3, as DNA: TGTGCCAGCAGTGTCATAGGAGATTCACCCCTCCACTTT.

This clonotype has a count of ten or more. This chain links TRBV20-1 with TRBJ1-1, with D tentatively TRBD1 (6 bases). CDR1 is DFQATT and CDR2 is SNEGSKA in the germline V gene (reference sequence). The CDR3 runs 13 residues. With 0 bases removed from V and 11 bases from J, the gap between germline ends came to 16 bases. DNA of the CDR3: TGCAGTGCTAGAGAAGGACAGAATGCAAGGGCTTTCTTT. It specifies CSAREGQNARAFF.

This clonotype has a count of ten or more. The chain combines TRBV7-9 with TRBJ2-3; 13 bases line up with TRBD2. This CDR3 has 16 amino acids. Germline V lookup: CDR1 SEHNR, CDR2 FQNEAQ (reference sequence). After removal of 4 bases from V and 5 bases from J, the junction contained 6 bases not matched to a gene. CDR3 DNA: TGTGCCAGCAGCTCCGGACTAGCGGGGGAATTAGATACGCAGTATTTT. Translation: CASSSGLAGELDTQYF.